This is a list of T cell receptor beta chains from one sample in a study of T cell clusters in autoimmune cytopenias. Each CDR3 protein gets one entry in TCRdb, which reprocessed the multiplex PCR reads and gives no DNA. This specimen shows 6,000 to 8,000 distinct CDR3 sequences; the ten leading clones hold roughly 8.2%. The same data also contributed to another study, on T cell repertoires in aging, cancer and after chemotherapy.

The source material was peripheral blood. The source of these receptors is a human donor in good health. Each CDR3 is given with its conserved first and last residue. Rows give clone size only sometimes, using once, few, many, or a class for an expanded clone.

V	J	size	CDR3
TRBV6-5	TRBJ1-1	.	CASSRLRGGAFF
TRBV12-3/TRBV12-4	TRBJ2-1	.	CASTDRLYEQFF
TRBV5-6	TRBJ1-1	.	CASSPGTGGNTEAFF
TRBV19	TRBJ2-7	medium-sized	CASRRTGDVYEQYF
TRBV11-3	TRBJ2-1	medium-sized	CASTPQGELGNEQFF
TRBV19	TRBJ1-1	.	CASTEDRGTEAFF
TRBV29-1	TRBJ1-2	.	CSVEGRASYGYTF
TRBV7-9	TRBJ2-1	.	CASTLWGLEQFF
TRBV15	TRBJ2-1	medium-sized	CATSVRLAGGPDEQFF
TRBV18	TRBJ1-2	.	CASSPTSGYGYTF
TRBV6-6	TRBJ1-6	.	CASSDGQGGSPLHF
TRBV6-6	TRBJ2-7	.	CASSYTILAQAYF
TRBV5-4	TRBJ2-1	.	CASSPGLAGDNEQFF
TRBV15	TRBJ2-7	medium-sized	CATSLTSTYEQYF
TRBV19	TRBJ1-5	.	CASNPDRGIGQPQHF
TRBV27	TRBJ1-1	.	CASKTVNTEAFF